This TCR beta chain was sequenced in a study of technical replicates of blood from a handful of donors. Deletions cut 6 bases from V and 2 bases from J, with 9 bases between. This CDR3 contains 13 residues. Germline lookup yields CDR1 MNHEY and CDR2 SVGAGI. The data were produced by immunoSEQ multiplex PCR, yet TCRdb's version contains in-frame clones alone and is incomplete. This sample has roughly 82,000 clones, with around 90% found just once. This TCR was sampled from a human donor in good health. V usage is TRBV6-5 and J usage is TRBJ2-3; no reliable D call. Sequenced: T cells isolated from PBMCs. The CDR3 reads CASRLPSTDTQYF. CDR3 nucleotide sequence: TGTGCCAGCAGACTACCTTCCACAGATACGCAGTATTTT.